The 20 T cell receptor beta chains in this list originate from one sample, sequenced in a study of response to subunit inactivated influenza vaccine. TCRdb itself ran the RT-PCR reads through MiXCR, one entry per CDR3 protein. The table has hundreds of thousands of distinct CDR3 sequences, roughly 18% seen once. The source material was PBMCs from blood, sampled roughly 5 days after vaccination. Source of these receptors: a man in his fifties or sixties who received an inactivated influenza vaccine.

The sample holds a few counts of this clonotype. The CDR3 sequence is CASSLLVAGYTGELFF. The CDR3 bases are TGTGCCAGCAGCTTATTGGTAGCGGGGTACACCGGGGAGCTGTTTTTT. V is TRBV7-9 and J is TRBJ2-2, with 8 bases matching TRBD2. The CDR3 covers 16 residues. Germline CDR1 SEHNR, CDR2 FQNEAQ (reference sequence). V was pared by 2 bases and J by 3 bases, with 5 bases of the junction left unmatched.

The rearrangement joins TRBV7-8 to TRBJ2-7; tentatively, D is TRBD1 (5 bases). This CDR3 contains 16 residues. Germline V gives CDR1 SGHVS, CDR2 FQNEAQ. Trimming cost V 1 base and J 0 bases, with 13 bases left between them. The CDR3 sequence: CASSLVRGPFSYEQYF. The CDR3 coding sequence is TGTGCCAGCAGCTTAGTAAGGGGCCCATTCTCCTACGAGCAGTACTTC.

J is TRBJ2-2 and V is TRBV12-3 or TRBV12-4, with D possibly being TRBD2 (7 bases). With 4 bases removed from V and 6 bases from J, the gap between germline ends came to 12 bases. The CDR3 is 14 residues long. The CDR3 DNA is TGTGCCAGCAGTTCTACAGGGAGGGCCGGGGAGCTGTTTTTT. Encoded protein: CASSSTGRAGELFF.

V gene TRBV4-2 combines with J gene TRBJ1-3; the D gene is possibly TRBD1 (5 bases). V was clipped by 0 bases and J by 4 bases, with 10 bases between them. There are 15 residues in the CDR3. Germline CDR1 LGHNA, CDR2 YNFKEQ. CDR3 residues: CASSQDWTPGNTIYF. As DNA, the CDR3 is TGTGCCAGCAGCCAAGATTGGACACCCGGAAACACCATATATTTT.

This clonotype came up a few times. This chain connects TRBV5-1 to TRBJ2-7; 9 bases are shared with TRBD2. This CDR3 is 14 amino acids long. The germline V gene has CDR1 SGHRS and CDR2 YFSETQ. Trimming removed 4 bases from V and 4 bases from J; junction bases left unmatched: 6. The CDR3 is CASSLSGSFYEQYF. CDR3 in DNA: TGCGCCAGCAGCCTTAGCGGGAGCTTTTACGAGCAGTACTTC.

Only a few counts were recorded for this clonotype. The chain carries TRBV20-1 and TRBJ2-5; 7 bases are a match to TRBD2. The CDR3 is 16 amino acids. The germline V gene encodes CDR1 DFQATT and CDR2 SNEGSKA (reference sequence). The ends lost 0 bases at V and 1 base at J; junction bases unmatched: 8. In DNA form, the CDR3 reads TGCAGTGCTAGAGATTTGGCGGGAGAGGCCCAAGAGACCCAGTACTTC. Protein sequence: CSARDLAGEAQETQYF.

This clonotype has more than one count but fewer than ten. This chain links TRBV11-2 with TRBJ1-5, with D tentatively TRBD1 (6 bases). Trimming removed 5 bases from V and 2 bases from J, with 22 bases in between. This CDR3 is 18 amino acids long. Per the germline V gene, CDR1 is SGHAT and CDR2 is FQNNGV. The CDR3 nucleotides read TGTGCCAGCAGCCCAAGGGCATCCTGGGGGGGCGGCAATCAGCCCCAGCATTTT. As protein: CASSPRASWGGGNQPQHF.

The CDR3 DNA is TGTGCCAGCAGTTCCCGGGTACAGCGGGGGGGCGGAGATACGCAGTATTTT. This sequence encodes CASSSRVQRGGGDTQYF. This rearrangement joins TRBV12-3 or TRBV12-4 to TRBJ2-3, with 10 bases that match TRBD2. The CDR3 has 17 residues. With 4 bases clipped from V and 5 bases from J, the junction kept 12 bases outside the gene matches.

The J gene is TRBJ1-2, the V gene TRBV5-6, with a possible D match to TRBD1 (6 bases). The CDR3 contains 13 residues. Trimming took 4 bases from V and 4 from J, leaving 11 bases between them. CDR1 is SGHDT, CDR2 YYEEEE, per germline. The CDR3 reads CASSPLTGYGYTF. CDR3 DNA sequence: TGTGCCAGCAGCCCCTTGACAGGCTATGGCTACACCTTC.

This clonotype came up a few times. The chain links TRBV6-5 to TRBJ2-2; D is possibly TRBD1 (5 bases). V gave up 4 bases and J gave up 6 bases, with 15 bases separating them. CDR3 length: 15 residues. CDR1 is MNHEY, CDR2 SVGAGI, per germline. CDR3 in DNA: TGTGCCAGCAGTTTAATTGACAGCCGGCCCGGGGAGCTGTTTTTT. This codes for CASSLIDSRPGELFF.

This clonotype was observed a handful of times. This chain links TRBV7-9 with TRBJ2-7; 8 bases align to TRBD2. V gave up 1 base and J gave up 4 bases; unmatched junction bases: 6. Germline lookup yields CDR1 SEHNR and CDR2 FQNEAQ (reference sequence). This CDR3 has 15 residues. CDR3 residues: CASSLGVSGIYEQYF. DNA for the CDR3: TGTGCCAGCAGCTTAGGTGTTAGCGGGATTTACGAGCAGTACTTC.

The chain links TRBV2 to TRBJ2-7; D is uncertain. V shed 8 bases and J shed 4 bases, with 15 bases lying between them. The CDR3 runs 13 residues. Germline CDR1 reads SNHLY; CDR2 reads FYNNEI. The CDR3 nucleotides read TGTGCCAGCCTCCCCGAACTGGAATACGAGCAGTACTTC. Residues: CASLPELEYEQYF.

The chain employs TRBV20-1 and TRBJ2-5, with 14 positions matching TRBD2. CDR1 is DFQATT and CDR2 is SNEGSKA in the germline V gene (reference sequence). With 1 base clipped from V and 4 bases from J, the junction kept 8 bases outside the gene matches. The CDR3 sequence is 17 residues long. The CDR3 is CSARGVSGLAGGETQYF. In nucleotides, the CDR3 is TGCAGTGCTAGAGGAGTAAGTGGACTAGCGGGAGGAGAGACCCAGTACTTC.

The chain carries TRBV6-1 and TRBJ1-2; unclear D gene. Germline loops: CDR1 MNHNS, CDR2 SASEGT. This CDR3 spans 14 amino acids. V was trimmed by 0 bases and J by 5 bases, leaving 10 bases between them. Here the CDR3 reads CASSEAEPLYGYTF. In DNA, the CDR3 is TGTGCCAGCAGTGAAGCAGAACCCTTATATGGCTACACCTTC.

This chain connects TRBV5-5 to TRBJ1-5; D is undetermined. The CDR3 totals 15 residues. The germline V gene has CDR1 SGHKS and CDR2 YYEKEE (reference sequence). V was shortened by 1 base and J by 6 bases, with 14 bases between the two germline ends. The CDR3 loop is CASSLSAEEVQPQHF. CDR3 in DNA: TGTGCCAGCAGCTTGTCGGCAGAAGAGGTTCAGCCCCAGCATTTT.

In its sample, this clonotype was seen many times. In DNA form, the CDR3 reads TGTGCCAGCAGCCTGAGTCGGCGGGGGGGATCAGAGACCCAGTACTTC. Its translation is CASSLSRRGGSETQYF. V and J are TRBV7-2 and TRBJ2-5, with TRBD2 matching over 9 bases. V lost 5 bases to trimming and J lost 4 bases; unmatched junction nucleotides: 11. Germline lookup yields CDR1 SGHTA and CDR2 FQGNSA. CDR3 length: 16 residues.

This clonotype was counted only a few times. The gene calls are TRBV5-6 and TRBJ2-3; unclear D gene. The CDR3 has 13 amino acids. The V gene's germline CDR1 is SGHDT and CDR2 YYEEEE. The V end lost 1 base, the J end lost 4 bases, and 7 bases lay between the germline ends. The CDR3 sequence: CASSLRAADTQYF. In DNA, the CDR3 is TGTGCCAGCAGCTTGAGGGCAGCAGATACGCAGTATTTT. Full variable domain (outside the CDR3, taken from reference TRBV5-6 and TRBJ2-3): DAGVTQSPTHLIKTRGQQVTLRCSPKSGHDTVSWYQQALGQGPQFIFQYYEEEERQRGNFPDRFSGHQFPNYSSELNVNALLLGDSALYLCASSLRAADTQYFGPGTRLTVL.

This clonotype was seen ten or more times. The chain joins TRBV5-1 to TRBJ2-7, with D hard to call. With 0 bases removed from V and 6 bases from J, the gap between germline ends came to 7 bases. The CDR3 consists of 12 residues. Germline V CDR1 and CDR2: SGHRS, YFSETQ. CDR3 region: CASSLDRSEQYF. CDR3 nucleotides: TGCGCCAGCAGCTTGGATAGGAGCGAGCAGTACTTC.

V gene TRBV5-4 combines with J gene TRBJ2-1; unclear D gene. CDR1 is SGHNT, CDR2 YYREEE, per germline (reference sequence). The CDR3 loop spans 14 amino acids. V was cut by 1 base and J by 3 bases, with 8 bases left in between. CDR3 residues: CASSLHTDYNEQFF. DNA for the CDR3: TGTGCCAGCAGCTTGCACACAGACTACAATGAGCAGTTCTTC.

This clonotype was seen only a few times. The chain couples TRBV6-5 to TRBJ2-3; D gene uncertain. CDR3 length: 16 amino acids. With 2 bases removed from V and 0 bases from J, the gap between germline ends came to 12 bases. Germline V gives CDR1 MNHEY, CDR2 SVGAGI. The CDR3 sequence is CASSYHSNPSTDTQYF. CDR3 sequence (DNA): TGTGCCAGCAGTTACCACAGCAATCCTAGCACAGATACGCAGTATTTT.